This T cell receptor (beta chain) derives from a study of cytomegalovirus exposure and HLA in healthy donors (dated by TCRdb to the late 2010s). General notes on the study: An earlier analysis of some 600 of the donors reported about 260 Gb of sequence data and 95 million to 120 million unique TCR beta sequences obtained from some 170 million T cells. An early release that covered some 640 HLA-typed donors contained 300 to 350 gigabases of sequencing data and around 85 million unique TCR sequences. Of the approximately 400 genotyped donors, 81% fell in the genetic ancestry cluster associated with self-reported Caucasian donors. The aim of the study was to test whether cataloging public T cell receptors could identify signatures of past pathogen exposure. The T cell repertoires of roughly 660 subjects were profiled by immunosequencing and related to cytomegalovirus serostatus. In addition to the first cohort of 666 subjects, a separate validation cohort of about 120 different subjects was used. To predict cytomegalovirus infection status, the study brought together high-throughput TCR immunosequencing, statistical association of individual TCRs with disease status, and machine learning. To study patterns of TCR occurrence, a later analysis re-analyzed previously published TCR beta repertoires from around 700 donors and added high-resolution HLA genotyping. Rather than using new phenotypic data, the later analysis identified candidate immune exposures from TCR beta sequences and from how often those sequences occurred across donors. In an earlier analysis of a few hundred of the donors, high-throughput TCR beta sequencing was used to judge whether each TCR beta V gene segment behaved as functional or pseudogenic. Donor age, sex, ethnicity and CMV serostatus were compiled together with the repertoire data. A later genetic analysis used genome-wide SNP genotypes for about 60% of the roughly 700 donors, treating that subset as a discovery cohort. All discovery cohort repertoires had been generated on a single sequencing platform. HLA typing included class I and class II loci at four-digit resolution. The number of donors typed differed by locus, with 629-630 for A, B, C, DRB1 and DQB1, 522 for DQA1, about 610 for DPA1, and 472 for DPB1. Roughly five DR-DQ haplotypes were treated as single units for association and clustering because of strong linkage in the cohort. Across 398 genotyped donors of the cohort, an average of roughly 250,000 unique TCR beta nucleotide sequences per donor were sequenced, and around 19% of those sequences were non-productive. Broader findings and caveats from the paper: A later genetic analysis reported fewer N-insertions in productive TCRs among donors in an Asian-associated ancestry cluster than the roughly 670-donor mean. Presence/absence analyses assumed roughly uniform sequencing depth across donors, an assumption that may not hold. A few of the identified cytomegalovirus-associated TCR beta chains were confirmed in vitro to be specific for cytomegalovirus antigens. When HLA alleles, especially DR and DQ, strongly co-occurred, TCR associations were difficult to assign to individual alleles. Linkage disequilibrium might explain the correlated functional status among segregating V segments, but an unknown experimental factor could not be excluded. Because HLA typing was missing for some donors at each locus, association tests included only the typed subset. A further reported finding was that TCR beta sequences accurately predicted the HLA-A and HLA-B alleles for most subjects in the first cohort. A later analysis found that most CMV-associated TCR beta chains appeared HLA-restricted, with HLA associations seemingly driven largely by CMV exposure. The study listed around 160 TCR beta chains as associated with cytomegalovirus. In a later analysis, the rate of TCR association differed among HLA loci, with DRB1 alleles having the most associated TCRs and HLA-C alleles having the fewest. The classifier was reported to diagnose cytomegalovirus status with high specificity and sensitivity in both the original cohort and the validation cohort. Because counts were too low, approximately 15 rarely observed V segments, including chromosome 9 orphons, were excluded from the earlier analysis of several hundred of the donors. In this cohort, only TCR beta chains were sequenced, and detectable features were limited by the absence of alpha or paired-chain data. The authors suggested that the approach could potentially be extended to other disease states and immunological phenotypes. Across donors, most TCR sequences were observed very rarely, whereas some public TCRs were present in many individuals. An association between a missense DCLRE1C variant and V-gene and J-gene trimming of TCR beta chains was found in a later genetic analysis and replicated in an independent cohort. In a later analysis, HLA-associated TCR beta chains showed more clonal expansion and lower generation probabilities than non-associated chains that were equally common. Specific HLA alleles were associated with over 15,000 TCR beta sequences at a false discovery rate of 0.05 in a later analysis. The sequencing pipeline was judged likely to have produced a cluster of highly shared sequence variants as a technical artifact. In a later analysis, several top co-occurrence clusters were reported to appear linked to parvovirus B19, influenza, CMV and Epstein-Barr virus. In an earlier analysis of about 600 of the donors, most TCR beta V segments appeared in productive rearrangements about 90% or about 30% of the time, broadly matching IMGT annotations. For the cohort, immune exposure information was limited to CMV serostatus.

In regard to this clone: Its antigen is unknown. No much larger clonotype is one base removed from it; base qualities were not supplied.

The library was obtained by the immunoSEQ multiplex PCR assay. A mixture of 60 forward primers for TCR Vbeta segments and 13 reverse primers for TCR Jbeta segments was used in the multiplex PCR. A multiplex PCR assay on genomic DNA amplified the CDR3 region of rearranged TCR beta genes. On the Illumina HiSeq System, the amplified TCR beta libraries were sequenced as 87-base-pair reads. Processing in the source paper ran as follows. Across the 640 or so repertoires, a later analysis counted roughly 77 million unique TCR beta chains, around 11 million of which were shared by at least two donors. To remove PCR and sequencing errors, raw reads were error-corrected and collapsed into unique sequences using a nearest-neighbor algorithm that merged closely related sequences. Alignment of CDR3 sequences to IMGT reference sequences was used to assign V, D and J gene segments. For a sequence to be retained, a match of at least six nucleotides to both a V gene segment and a J gene segment was required. A rearrangement was called productive if the CDR3 had no stop codons and remained in frame with V and J, and every other rearrangement was called non-productive. CDR3 was defined by IMGT convention, running from the second conserved V-encoded cysteine to the conserved J-encoded phenylalanine. The earlier analysis of about 500 of the donors excluded sequences that lacked an unambiguous match to a single V gene segment. In an earlier analysis of about 590 of the donors, a V segment was called functional when productive rearrangements were above 56.7%, and segregating when the standard deviation between donors exceeded 5%. A statistical classification framework was built to diagnose cytomegalovirus status from the catalog of TCR beta chain sequences. In a later analysis, TCR nucleotide sequences were compared against IMGT/GENE-DB human TR gene sequences so that V and J genes could be assigned. Using the TCRdist pipeline, a later analysis assigned CDR3 sequences along with most-parsimonious VDJ recombination scenarios. In a later analysis, each TCR beta chain was defined by its CDR3 amino acid sequence together with its V-gene family, and reads lacking a unique V-gene family were excluded. In a later analysis, 450 to 600 highly shared, low-generation-probability nucleotide sequences were removed to address suspected cross-contamination and a sequencing artifact. For each public chain, a later analysis derived a clonal expansion index from normalized ranks of inferred template counts within each repertoire. A later analysis computed generation probabilities with a VDJ recombination model fitted to out-of-frame rearrangements, and checked the results against IGoR. Hypergeometric tests were used in a later analysis to score TCR-TCR, TCR-HLA and TCR-CMV co-occurrence, with a repertoire-size bias correction applied to the TCR pairs. In a later analysis, false discovery rates were estimated by permuting HLA or CMV assignments 20 times. A later analysis grouped co-occurring TCRs with DBSCAN, adding TCRdist sequence similarity when clustering within HLA-allele-positive subsets. Co-occurrence clustering excluded repertoires with fewer than 30,000 or more than 120,000 public chains, plus five with anomalous nucleotide sharing. TCRdb provides this immuneACCESS table in a form limited to in-frame rearrangements. Some clones are lacking; in checked studies, under half of them reflect an unresolved V gene, and why the rest are absent is not known. V and J calls and clone size are given by that table; D and trimming were obtained from the DNA. The sample table records approximately 97,000 clones; 81% of these occur just once. The top ten constitute approximately 4% of the sample.

The cohort comprised under 700 healthy bone marrow donors. Cohort members were all nominally healthy when sampled, although unrecorded immune exposures were likely present. The donor tested CMV seropositive and was one of the 289 seropositive cohort members. Each donor provided a peripheral blood sample, and peripheral blood mononuclear cells were used for TCR beta sequencing. The Qiagen DNeasy Blood Extraction Kit was used to extract genomic DNA from the blood cell samples. The sample consisted of PBMCs. This TCR was sampled from an older woman in good health and CMV-seropositive.

The DNA sequence reads TGTGCCAGCAGCTTAGCTGGGGCCGGAGATACGCAGTATTTT. It specifies CASSLAGAGDTQYF. Recombination joined TRBV7-2 with TRBJ2-3; the D gene is perhaps TRBD1, from 5 matching bases. The CDR3 holds 14 amino acids from the cysteine to the phenylalanine. The retained sequence is limited to the CDR3, 42 bases, with the frame set at the first base. Relative to germline, V is 0 bases shorter and J is 5 bases shorter, with 9 bases between their ends. In the germline V gene, CDR1 corresponds to SGHTA and CDR2 to FQGNSA. Extended through the reference TRBV7-2 and TRBJ2-3 proteins, this CDR3 yields the full variable domain: GAGVSQSPSNKVTEKGKDVELRCDPISGHTALYWYRQSLGQGLEFLIYFQGNSAPDKSGLPSDRFSAERTGGSVSTLTIQRTQQEDSAVYLCASSLAGAGDTQYFGPGTRLTVL.